This is a list of T cell receptor beta chains from one sample in a study of OX40 agonist ivuxolimab in advanced cancers. Measured with immunoSEQ multiplex PCR; TCRdb has only the in-frame clones, and not every one. Among around 86,000 clones, approximately 94% were seen once, and the ten largest hold roughly 13%. The specimen comprised CD4+ or CD8+ T cells sorted from blood, sampled in a trial of the OX40 agonist ivuxolimab. Receptors originate from an adult with an advanced solid tumor such as melanoma, head and neck, liver or kidney cancer. Each CDR3 is given with its conserved first and last residue. D genes are given only for firm matches.

V	D	J	DNA	CDR3
TRBV19	TRBD2	TRBJ2-5	TGTGCCAGTAATCCCAGCGGGGGGCCCCAAGAGACCCAGTACTTC	CASNPSGGPQETQYF
TRBV10-3	TRBD1	TRBJ1-1	TGTGCCATCAGCCACACAGGGGTCACTGAAGCTTTCTTT	CAISHTGVTEAFF
TRBV5-6	NA	TRBJ2-6	TGTGCCAGCAGCTTGGTGGGGTCTGGGGCCAACGTCCTGACTTTC	CASSLVGSGANVLTF
TRBV10-2	NA	TRBJ2-1	TGCGCCAGCAGTGACAGTCCGGAGCAGTTCTTC	CASSDSPEQFF
TRBV7-9	TRBD2	TRBJ2-5	TGTGCCAGCAGCTTTGGCGGGGGGTCGCAGACCCAGTACTTC	CASSFGGGSQTQYF
TRBV20-1	NA	TRBJ1-2	TGCAGTGCGAGAACTGGTGGCTACACCTTC	CSARTGGYTF
TRBV7-8	NA	TRBJ2-7	TGTGCCAGCAGCTCCCCCGGATCTTCCCCCTACGAGCAGTACTTC	CASSSPGSSPYEQYF
TRBV27	TRBD1	TRBJ1-5	TGTGCCAGCAGGACAGGGGAGGGCGATCAGCCCCAGCATTTT	CASRTGEGDQPQHF
TRBV27	NA	TRBJ1-1	TGTGCCAGCACCGCTATCGGCCTTCGGACTGAAGCTTTCTTT	CASTAIGLRTEAFF
TRBV7-6	NA	TRBJ2-7	TGTGCCAGCGGGGGCGGGGACTCCTACGAGCAGTACTTC	CASGGGDSYEQYF
TRBV29-1	TRBD1	TRBJ1-2	TGCAGCGCCAGGGCTGGACAGGGTTTCGGCTACACCTTC	CSARAGQGFGYTF
TRBV4-1	NA	TRBJ2-7	TGCGCCAGCAGCCAAGATTCGGCAAGGCCCTACGAGCAGTACTTC	CASSQDSARPYEQYF
TRBV6-5	NA	TRBJ1-1	TGTGCCAGCAGTTACTCATTGTCAGGCACTGAAGCTTTCTTT	CASSYSLSGTEAFF
TRBV27	TRBD1	TRBJ2-5	TGTGCCAGCAGTTTATCGACAGGGGGCGGGGAGACCCAGTACTTC	CASSLSTGGGETQYF
TRBV6-5	NA	TRBJ1-5	TGTGCCAGCAGTTACGCCGGGGACCCCAATCAGCCCCAGCATTTT	CASSYAGDPNQPQHF
TRBV7-6	NA	TRBJ2-7	TGTGCCAGCAGCTTAACAGCGGAATCCTACGAGCAGTACTTC	CASSLTAESYEQYF
TRBV4-1	NA	TRBJ2-7	TGCGCCAGCAGCCAAAGACGGTACTACGAGCAGTACTTC	CASSQRRYYEQYF